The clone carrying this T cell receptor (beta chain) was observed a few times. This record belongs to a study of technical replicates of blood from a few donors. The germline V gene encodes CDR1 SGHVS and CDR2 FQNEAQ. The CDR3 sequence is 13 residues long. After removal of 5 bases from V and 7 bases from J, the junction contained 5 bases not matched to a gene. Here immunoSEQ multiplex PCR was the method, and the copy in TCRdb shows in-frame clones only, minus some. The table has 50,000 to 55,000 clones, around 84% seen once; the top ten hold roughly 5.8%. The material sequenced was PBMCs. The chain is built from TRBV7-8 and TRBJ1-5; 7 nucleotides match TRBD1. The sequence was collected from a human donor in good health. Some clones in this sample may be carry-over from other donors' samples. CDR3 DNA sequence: TGTGCCAGCAGCGGTGACAGGGAACAGCCCCAGCATTTT. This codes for CASSGDREQPQHF.